Described below is a single TCR beta chain sequence and its context. This sample was taken from a study of cytomegalovirus exposure and HLA in healthy donors. Vbeta (60) and Jbeta (13) primers were used in the PCR. The data were produced by immunoSEQ multiplex PCR, yet TCRdb's version contains in-frame clones alone and is incomplete. The sample holds over 100,000 clones. V gave up 4 bases and J gave up 8 bases; unmatched junction bases: 8. Per germline, CDR1 MGHRA and CDR2 YSYEKL. The length of the CDR3 is 15 residues. Material: PBMCs. The V gene is TRBV4-1, the J gene TRBJ2-1, with 10 bases identical to TRBD2. The TCR was taken from a woman aged 40 to 50 in good health and CMV-seropositive. CDR3 nucleotides: TGCGCCAGCAGCCGATCCGGGACTAGCGAGGATGAGCAGTTCTTC. Its translation: CASSRSGTSEDEQFF.